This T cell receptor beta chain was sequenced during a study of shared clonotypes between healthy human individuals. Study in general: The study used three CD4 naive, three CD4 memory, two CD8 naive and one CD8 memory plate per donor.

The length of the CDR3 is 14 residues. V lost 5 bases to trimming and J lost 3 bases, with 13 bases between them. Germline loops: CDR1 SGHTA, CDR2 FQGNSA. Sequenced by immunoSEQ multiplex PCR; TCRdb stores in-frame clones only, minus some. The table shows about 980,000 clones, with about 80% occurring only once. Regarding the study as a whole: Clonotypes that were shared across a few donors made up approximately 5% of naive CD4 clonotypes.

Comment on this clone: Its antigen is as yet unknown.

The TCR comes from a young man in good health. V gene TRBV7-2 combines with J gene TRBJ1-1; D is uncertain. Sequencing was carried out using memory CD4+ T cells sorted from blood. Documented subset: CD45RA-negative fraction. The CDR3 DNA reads TGTGCCAGCAGCCCACCCTTGAGCGACACTGAAGCTTTCTTT. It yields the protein CASSPPLSDTEAFF.